These 9 T cell receptor beta chains were sequenced from one sample in a study of blood T cell repertoires in COVID-19. This table comes from immunoSEQ multiplex PCR, and its TCRdb copy is limited to in-frame clones, with some not included. The sample gives 180,000 or so clones, around 80% of which show up once; approximately 2.9% is in the top ten. Sample: peripheral blood. These receptors were collected from a woman older than 75 with active or convalescent COVID-19.

The chain joins TRBV5-4 to TRBJ1-2; D perhaps matches TRBD1 (5 bases). CDR3 length equals 15 residues. CDR1 is SGHNT, CDR2 YYREEE, per germline (reference sequence). Trimming took off 4 bases at V and 2 bases at J, with 15 bases between the two ends. The CDR3 region has the DNA TGTGCCAGCAGCCCCGGCCAGGGCCCCAACTATGGCTACACCTTC. Translated, it gives CASSPGQGPNYGYTF.

This clone was seen only once. This sequence joins TRBV15 and TRBJ2-2, with 7 bases fitting TRBD2. With 5 bases clipped from V and 0 bases from J, the junction kept 3 bases outside the gene matches. The CDR3 consists of 15 residues. Germline CDR1 reads LNHNV; CDR2 reads YYDKDF (reference sequence). This chain's CDR3 is CATSAGLSNTGELFF. CDR3 in DNA: TGTGCCACCAGCGCGGGACTATCGAACACCGGGGAGCTGTTTTTT. Looking up the rest from reference TRBV15 and TRBJ2-2 gives the full variable domain: DAMVIQNPRYQVTQFGKPVTLSCSQTLNHNVMYWYQQKSSQAPKLLFHYYDKDFNNEADTPDNFQSRRPNTSFCFLDIRSPGLGDTAMYLCATSAGLSNTGELFFGEGSRLTVL.

The chain has TRBV6-5 and TRBJ1-3; 7 bases are shared with TRBD1. V shed 2 bases, J shed 2 bases, and the junction held 6 bases outside the gene matches. The CDR3 extends over 16 amino acids. Germline V gene data show CDR1 as MNHEY and CDR2 as SVGAGI. The DNA for the CDR3 is TGTGCCAGCAGTTACGGGGACAGAGAAACTGGAAACACCATATATTTT. It translates to CASSYGDRETGNTIYF.

The V gene is TRBV5-6, the J gene TRBJ2-7, with 9 nucleotides matching TRBD1. V dropped 4 bases and J dropped 3; count of bases not matched to a gene: 8. The CDR3 loop spans 15 amino acids. From germline, CDR1 is SGHDT and CDR2 YYEEEE. In DNA form, the CDR3 reads TGTGCCAGCAGCAACCTAGGGACAGGGAACTACGAGCAGTACTTC. Translated, it gives CASSNLGTGNYEQYF.

This clone occurred once. The gene calls are TRBV18 and TRBJ2-5; D gene uncertain. Trimming took 3 bases from V and 0 from J, leaving 17 bases between them. This CDR3 comprises 17 residues. Germline CDR1 is KGHSH and CDR2 is LQKENI. CDR3 sequence reads: CASSPQVSVMYQETQYF. The CDR3 bases are TGTGCCAGCTCACCCCAGGTTTCAGTCATGTACCAAGAGACCCAGTACTTC.

The V call is TRBV18, the J call TRBJ2-3, with 13 nucleotides matching TRBD2. V lost 3 bases, J lost 6 bases, and 6 bases stayed unmatched. The CDR3 length is 16 residues. Germline values: CDR1 KGHSH, CDR2 LQKENI. CDR3 protein: CASSPRTSGGSDTQYF. In DNA form, the CDR3 reads TGTGCCAGCTCACCGCGGACTAGCGGGGGCTCGGATACGCAGTATTTT.

This rearrangement joins TRBV6-5 to TRBJ1-4; D is unclear. The CDR3 extends over 15 amino acids. The V and J ends lost 6 bases and 0 bases respectively, with 11 bases between them. The germline gives CDR1 MNHEY, CDR2 SVGAGI. The CDR3 coding sequence is TGTGCCAGCAGAGCAGAGGGTCCAACTAATGAAAAACTGTTTTTT. It translates to CASRAEGPTNEKLFF.

This clone was detected only a few times. The V gene is TRBV27, the J gene TRBJ1-2, with 8 bases identical to TRBD1. This CDR3 spans 13 amino acids. With V trimmed by 3 bases and J by 10 bases, 7 bases remained unmatched. Germline assignment: CDR1 MNHEY and CDR2 SMNVEV (reference sequence). The CDR3, as DNA: TGTGCCAGCAGTTTCCAGGGGGCGCAATACTACACCTTC. Translated, it gives CASSFQGAQYYTF.

The chain couples TRBV4-3 to TRBJ2-2; D is possibly TRBD2 (6 bases). Trimming pared 4 bases from V and 4 bases from J, leaving 7 bases between. CDR3 length: 13 amino acids. Germline V lookup: CDR1 LGHNA, CDR2 YSLEER. CDR3 bases: TGCGCCAGCAGCCCCGGGGGCACCGGGGAGCTGTTTTTT. It yields the protein CASSPGGTGELFF.